These T cell receptor beta chains were read from a single sample in a study of blood T cell repertoires in COVID-19. Assay used: immunoSEQ multiplex PCR; TCRdb lists only in-frame clones, some missing. The table records about 130,000 clones, roughly 88% of them present only once. The sequencing sample was made of peripheral blood. These receptors all stem from a man aged 50-59 years with acute or convalescent COVID-19. Both conserved end residues are part of each CDR3. A D gene is named only where the DNA matches it firmly. Rows give clone size only sometimes, using once, few, many, or a class for an expanded clone.

j_call clone_size v_call d_call cdr3_aa cdr3_nt
TRBJ2-7 - TRBV27 TRBD1 CASGTGVSYEQYF TGTGCCAGCGGGACAGGGGTATCCTACGAGCAGTACTTC
TRBJ1-6 - TRBV7-2 TRBD1 CASSTGQGDGALHF TGTGCCAGCAGCACGGGACAGGGGGACGGGGCCCTCCACTTT
TRBJ1-4 - TRBV2 TRBD1 CARGQSNEKLFF TGTGCCAGGGGACAGTCTAATGAAAAACTGTTTTTT
TRBJ1-2 - TRBV27 TRBD1 CATSLQGANGYTF TGTGCCACTTCCTTACAGGGGGCTAATGGCTACACCTTC
TRBJ1-5 - TRBV6-6 - CASNGGNSNQPQHF TGTGCCAGCAACGGGGGAAATAGCAATCAGCCCCAGCATTTT
TRBJ2-6 - TRBV10-3 TRBD1 CAIGAGQGLSGANVLTF TGTGCCATCGGGGCGGGACAGGGCCTCTCTGGGGCCAACGTCCTGACTTTC
TRBJ2-7 - TRBV28 TRBD1 CASREYRGLLGEQYF TGTGCCAGCAGAGAATACAGGGGCCTTCTTGGGGAGCAGTACTTC
TRBJ2-7 - TRBV19 TRBD1 CASSTRQGRIPYEQYF TGTGCCAGTAGTACCAGACAGGGCCGGATCCCGTACGAGCAGTACTTC
TRBJ1-2 - TRBV2 TRBD1 CASGAGQRNYGYTF TGTGCCAGTGGCGCGGGACAGAGAAACTATGGCTACACCTTC
TRBJ2-2 - TRBV10-3 TRBD1 CAISIGTVNTGELFF TGTGCCATCAGTATCGGGACAGTGAACACCGGGGAGCTGTTTTTT
TRBJ2-5 once TRBV29-1 TRBD2 CSVGPTGTSGVETQYF TGCAGCGTTGGGCCGACCGGGACTAGCGGAGTGGAGACCCAGTACTTC
TRBJ1-2 - TRBV5-1 TRBD1 CASKFQGQGYGYTF TGCGCCAGCAAATTTCAAGGACAGGGCTATGGCTACACCTTC
TRBJ2-7 - TRBV27 - CASRDSSYEQYF TGTGCCAGCAGGGACAGCTCCTACGAGCAGTACTTC
TRBJ1-3 - TRBV5-1 TRBD1 CASSWTGAGNTIYF TGCGCCAGCAGCTGGACAGGGGCTGGAAACACCATATATTTT
TRBJ1-3 - TRBV6-1 - CASSEGAAGTIYF TGTGCCAGCAGTGAAGGGGCCGCGGGCACCATATATTTT
TRBJ2-1 medium-sized TRBV3-1/TRBV3-2 TRBD2 CASSQISGTYNEQFF TGTGCCAGCAGCCAGATTAGCGGGACTTACAATGAGCAGTTCTTC
TRBJ2-7 - TRBV4-1 TRBD2 CASSQFGLAGRNF TGCGCCAGCAGCCAATTCGGACTAGCGGGGAGGAACTTC
TRBJ2-3 - TRBV2 TRBD2 CASGLAGVKDTQYF TGTGCCAGCGGGCTAGCGGGAGTTAAAGATACGCAGTATTTT
TRBJ1-4 - TRBV11-2 - CASSIGGALNEKLFF TGTGCCAGCTCCATCGGGGGAGCCCTGAATGAAAAACTGTTTTTT
TRBJ1-1 once TRBV27 - CASTPGLVTEAFF TGTGCCAGCACCCCAGGGCTGGTTACTGAAGCTTTCTTT
TRBJ1-1 few TRBV9 - CASSVGQPNTEAFF TGTGCCAGCAGCGTAGGGCAACCGAACACTGAAGCTTTCTTT
TRBJ2-3 - TRBV10-1 - CASSEKGLAFTDTQYF TGCGCCAGCAGTGAGAAGGGGCTCGCGTTCACAGATACGCAGTATTTT
TRBJ1-2 - TRBV7-3 TRBD1 CASSLTGGQGAVAGGYTF TGTGCCAGCAGCTTAACGGGCGGACAGGGGGCGGTCGCCGGGGGCTACACCTTC
TRBJ1-1 - TRBV5-1 - CASSLSGDTEAFF TGCGCCAGCAGCTTGAGCGGGGACACTGAAGCTTTCTTT
TRBJ2-2 few TRBV9 TRBD2 CASSVGLANTGELFF TGTGCCAGCAGCGTTGGACTAGCCAACACCGGGGAGCTGTTTTTT
TRBJ2-2 - TRBV7-2 - CASTLVTMNTGELFF TGTGCCAGCACCCTAGTCACGATGAACACCGGGGAGCTGTTTTTT
TRBJ1-1 - TRBV3-1/TRBV3-2 TRBD1 CASSPGTGHTEAFF TGTGCCAGCAGCCCTGGGACAGGACACACTGAAGCTTTCTTT
TRBJ1-5 - TRBV4-1 TRBD1 CASSQAAPRGQRTGPQHF TGCGCCAGCAGCCAAGCAGCCCCCCGGGGACAGAGGACGGGGCCCCAGCATTTT
TRBJ2-7 - TRBV27 TRBD1 CASSPKGAPREQYF TGTGCCAGCAGCCCAAAGGGGGCGCCTCGGGAGCAGTACTTC
TRBJ2-1 - TRBV10-3 - CATYGSSYNEQFF TGTGCCACCTACGGGAGTTCCTACAATGAGCAGTTCTTC
TRBJ1-3 once TRBV9 - CASSVAWGGSGNTIYF TGTGCCAGCAGCGTAGCTTGGGGGGGCTCTGGAAACACCATATATTTT
TRBJ2-7 - TRBV28 - CASRRTQGNEQYF TGTGCCAGCAGGAGGACTCAGGGGAACGAGCAGTACTTC
TRBJ1-1 - TRBV3-1/TRBV3-2 - CASSQKGRAEAFF TGTGCCAGCAGCCAAAAGGGGCGTGCTGAAGCTTTCTTT
TRBJ2-5 - TRBV7-6 - CASSLLETQYF TGTGCCAGCAGCTTACTAGAGACCCAGTACTTC
TRBJ1-6 - TRBV12-3/TRBV12-4 - CASSSGNSPLHF TGTGCCAGCAGTTCAGGAAATTCACCCCTCCACTTT
TRBJ2-7 - TRBV4-1 - CASSQEWTGRGDEQYF TGCGCCAGCAGCCAAGAATGGACGGGCCGGGGTGACGAGCAGTACTTC
TRBJ1-2 - TRBV18 TRBD1 CASSPQRQGFGDGYTF TGTGCCAGCTCACCACAGCGACAGGGGTTTGGAGATGGCTACACCTTC
TRBJ1-5 - TRBV5-1 - CASSLGAQDQPQHF TGCGCCAGCAGCCTCGGCGCACAGGATCAGCCCCAGCATTTT
TRBJ1-1 - TRBV29-1 - CSVRGWVTEAFF TGCAGCGTCCGGGGTTGGGTCACTGAAGCTTTCTTT
TRBJ2-7 - TRBV4-2 TRBD2 CASSQEIRGGLAGEKQYF TGTGCCAGCAGCCAAGAGATCCGGGGGGGACTAGCGGGAGAAAAGCAGTACTTC
TRBJ2-5 - TRBV3-1/TRBV3-2 - CASTRGETQYF TGTGCCAGCACCCGGGGGGAGACCCAGTACTTC
TRBJ1-5 - TRBV19 - CASSIRGSFESNQPQHF TGTGCCAGTAGTATAAGAGGGTCTTTCGAAAGCAATCAGCCCCAGCATTTT
TRBJ1-3 - TRBV6-5 - CASSYSPGDTGNTIYF TGTGCCAGCAGTTACTCCCCCGGGGACACTGGAAACACCATATATTTT
TRBJ2-1 - TRBV28 TRBD2 CASRKSGRTMDEQFF TGTGCCAGCAGAAAAAGCGGGAGGACCATGGATGAGCAGTTCTTC
TRBJ1-1 - TRBV28 TRBD1 CASSLWADRGNTEAFF TGTGCCAGCAGTTTATGGGCGGACAGGGGTAACACTGAAGCTTTCTTT
TRBJ2-7 once TRBV3-1/TRBV3-2 - CASSQVRMGTYEQYF TGTGCCAGCAGCCAAGTCAGGATGGGTACCTACGAGCAGTACTTC
TRBJ1-6 once TRBV3-1/TRBV3-2 - CASSQGLGNSPLHF TGTGCCAGCAGCCAAGGTCTGGGCAATTCACCCCTCCACTTT
TRBJ2-7 - TRBV12-3/TRBV12-4 - CASRGGTSHEQYF TGTGCCAGCAGGGGCGGGACGAGCCACGAGCAGTACTTC
TRBJ1-1 - TRBV9 - CASSLGIRGGPLNTEAFF TGTGCCAGCAGTTTGGGGATCAGGGGAGGGCCCTTGAACACTGAAGCTTTCTTT
TRBJ1-2 once TRBV9 - CASSVSIPQGWGYTF TGTGCCAGCAGCGTAAGTATCCCCCAGGGCTGGGGCTACACCTTC
TRBJ1-1 - TRBV6-5 TRBD1 CASSYGTARGSAEAFF TGTGCCAGCAGTTATGGGACAGCTCGCGGTTCGGCTGAAGCTTTCTTT
TRBJ1-6 - TRBV3-1/TRBV3-2 TRBD1 CASSPGGYNSPLHF TGTGCCAGCAGCCCAGGGGGTTATAATTCACCCCTCCACTTT
TRBJ2-1 - TRBV5-6 TRBD2 CASSPKTGGRVGFF TGTGCCAGCAGCCCCAAGACGGGAGGTCGGGTCGGGTTCTTC
TRBJ1-2 - TRBV25-1 - CASSFYGYTF TGTGCCAGCAGCTTTTATGGCTACACCTTC
TRBJ2-3 - TRBV6-5 TRBD2 CASAMGGRATDTQYF TGTGCCAGCGCTATGGGCGGGAGGGCCACAGATACGCAGTATTTT
TRBJ2-1 - TRBV4-2 TRBD2 CASSQEGSSGNYEQFF TGTGCCAGCAGCCAAGAAGGGTCTAGCGGGAATTATGAGCAGTTCTTC